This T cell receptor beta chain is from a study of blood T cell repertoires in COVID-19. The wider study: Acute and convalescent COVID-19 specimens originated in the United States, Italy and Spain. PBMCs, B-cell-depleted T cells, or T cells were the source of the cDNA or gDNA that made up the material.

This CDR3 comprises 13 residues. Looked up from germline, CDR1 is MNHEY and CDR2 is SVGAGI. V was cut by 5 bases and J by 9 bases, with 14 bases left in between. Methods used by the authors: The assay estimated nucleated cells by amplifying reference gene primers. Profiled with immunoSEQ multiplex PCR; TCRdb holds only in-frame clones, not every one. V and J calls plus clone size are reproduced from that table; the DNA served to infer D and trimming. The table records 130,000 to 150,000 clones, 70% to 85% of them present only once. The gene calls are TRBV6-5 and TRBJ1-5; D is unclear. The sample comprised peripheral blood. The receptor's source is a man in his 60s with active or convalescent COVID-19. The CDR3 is CASSTSPLRPQHF. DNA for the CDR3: TGTGCCAGCAGTACGTCTCCGTTGAGGCCCCAGCATTTT.